The 26 T cell receptor beta chains below were found in one sample sequenced in a study of T-cell reconstitution after alpha-beta-depleted transplantation in children. Molecular barcoding with unique molecular identifiers was used for the TCRbeta library. MiXCR, applied by TCRdb to the PCR reads, yields one record per CDR3 protein. The sample has hundreds of thousands of distinct CDR3 sequences, approximately 10% seen once; the top ten hold 28%. Material: PBMCs, obtained before TCRalphabeta/CD19-depleted stem cell transplant. These receptors were collected from a child under two years old with acute myeloid leukemia, due to receive a stem cell transplant.

This clonotype has just a few counts. J is TRBJ2-6 and V is TRBV19; D is unclear. CDR3 length: 13 amino acids. Germline V gene data show CDR1 as LNHDA and CDR2 as SQIVND (reference sequence). Trimming took off 2 bases at V and 2 bases at J, with 1 base between the two ends. The CDR3, as DNA: TGTGCCAGTAGTATAACTGGGGCCAACGTCCTGACTTTC. Amino acid sequence: CASSITGANVLTF.

J is TRBJ2-7 and V is TRBV18; D is possibly TRBD2 (5 bases). Per germline, CDR1 KGHSH and CDR2 LQKENI. Trimming removed 8 bases from V and 2 bases from J, with 13 bases in between. The CDR3 is 13 residues long. The CDR3 nucleotides are TGTGCCAGCGGAGATGGCGGGCCCTACGAGCAGTACTTC. Translated: CASGDGGPYEQYF.

This clonotype was picked up many times. J is TRBJ1-6 and V is TRBV21-1; the table assigns TRBD1, which was not confirmed against the DNA. TRBV21-1 is termed a pseudogene. The CDR3 sequence is 16 residues long. The CDR3 nucleotides are TGTGCCAGCAGCAAAGAGACAGGGGGCGAACCCCCACCCCTCCACTTT. Its protein product is CASSKETGGEPPPLHF.

This clonotype has ten or more counts. The genes are TRBV18 and TRBJ1-1; D remains ambiguous. Germline values: CDR1 KGHSH, CDR2 LQKENI. This CDR3 is 13 amino acids long. Trimming removed 5 bases from V and 0 bases from J, with 7 bases in between. The CDR3 DNA is TGTGCCAGCTCAACCCCTCTGAACACTGAAGCTTTCTTT. This translates into CASSTPLNTEAFF.

This clonotype has just a few counts. The chain combines TRBV7-3 with TRBJ2-5, with a weak D call TRBD1 (6 bases). CDR3 size: 13 residues. Germline V gives CDR1 SGHTA, CDR2 FQGTGA. Trimming took off 3 bases at V and 4 bases at J, with 9 bases between the two ends. The CDR3 spells CASSFQGSETQYF. CDR3 sequence (DNA): TGTGCCAGCAGCTTTCAGGGGTCAGAGACCCAGTACTTC. The full variable domain, completed using reference TRBV7-3 and TRBJ2-5, is GAGVSQTPSNKVTEKGKYVELRCDPISGHTALYWYRQSLGQGPEFLIYFQGTGAADDSGLPNDRFFAVRPEGSVSTLKIQRTERGDSAVYLCASSFQGSETQYFGPGTRLLVL.

This clonotype was found many times. This chain uses TRBV5-1 with TRBJ1-2, with D hard to call. V lost 7 bases to trimming and J lost 4 bases, with 17 bases between them. Germline V gene data show CDR1 as SGHRS and CDR2 as YFSETQ. The length of the CDR3 is 14 residues. The CDR3 here is CASGSQNGIYGYTF. In DNA form, the CDR3 reads TGCGCCAGCGGCTCTCAAAACGGAATCTATGGCTACACCTTC.

This clonotype was counted ten times or more. Here the CDR3 reads CASRTYSSGANVLTF. DNA for the CDR3: TGCGCCAGCAGAACATATAGCTCTGGGGCCAACGTCCTGACTTTC. The V gene is TRBV5-1, the J gene TRBJ2-6; D gene unclear. CDR3 size: 15 residues. CDR1 is SGHRS, CDR2 YFSETQ, per germline. Trimming took 5 bases from V and 0 from J, leaving 9 bases between them.

This clonotype has a handful of counts. One end of the junction is discordant with germline, which a read error may explain. The gene calls are TRBV29-1 and TRBJ2-3; 7 bases align to TRBD2. Germline loops: CDR1 SQVTM, CDR2 ANQGSEA. The CDR3 totals 9 residues. Written as DNA, the CDR3 is TGCAGCGTTGAAGAGACTAGCTCGTTT. This encodes CSVEETSSF.

This clonotype has ten or more counts. The genes are TRBV11-2 and TRBJ2-2; D is unresolved. The CDR3 spans 17 residues. Per the germline V gene, CDR1 is SGHAT and CDR2 is FQNNGV. Trimming removed 3 bases at V and 2 bases at J, with 16 bases between. CDR3 sequence: CASSFKSHPGNTGELFF. The CDR3 DNA is TGTGCCAGCAGCTTTAAATCCCACCCAGGAAACACCGGGGAGCTGTTTTTT.

This clonotype was recorded many times. V usage is TRBV12-3 or TRBV12-4 and J usage is TRBJ1-1; 11 nucleotides align to TRBD1. This CDR3 comprises 14 residues. Trimming cost V 3 bases and J 4 bases; bases outside gene matches: 1. The CDR3 nucleotides are TGTGCCAGCAGTTTCGGGACAGGGGGCACTGAAGCTTTCTTT. As protein: CASSFGTGGTEAFF.

The table lists this clonotype with many counts. CDR3 amino acids: CATSKNTGELFF. For the CDR3, the DNA is TGTGCCACCAGCAAGAACACCGGGGAGCTGTTTTTT. The V call is TRBV15, the J call TRBJ2-2, with D unclear. Per germline, CDR1 LNHNV and CDR2 YYDKDF (reference sequence). The V end was cut by 4 bases, the J end by 1 base, with 1 base between. This CDR3 has 12 amino acids.

This clonotype occurred many times. V gene TRBV5-5 combines with J gene TRBJ2-4; 9 bases fit TRBD1. CDR1 is SGHKS, CDR2 YYEKEE, per germline (reference sequence). CDR3 length: 14 residues. V shed 4 bases, J shed 7 bases, and the junction held 6 bases outside the gene matches. CDR3 protein: CASSPGTGLNIQYF. The DNA of the CDR3 is TGTGCCAGCAGCCCCGGGACAGGGTTGAACATTCAGTACTTC.

This clonotype was recorded a few times. The chain couples TRBV20-1 to TRBJ1-5, with a possible D match to TRBD1 (6 bases). This CDR3 contains 15 residues. Germline-derived CDR1 and CDR2 are DFQATT and SNEGSKA (reference sequence). Trimming took off 6 bases at V and 4 bases at J, with 19 bases between the two ends. The DNA for the CDR3 is TGCAGTGCGAGCCGAACAGGGAAGTCAAATCAGCCCCAGCATTTT. Translated, it gives CSASRTGKSNQPQHF.

In its sample, this clonotype was seen many times. The gene calls are TRBV6-1 and TRBJ1-4; 7 nucleotides agree with TRBD1. The CDR3 has 14 residues. Trimming at V came to 2 bases and at J to 8 bases, leaving 5 bases not matched to a gene. The germline gives CDR1 MNHNS, CDR2 SASEGT. CDR3 DNA: TGTGCCAGCAGTGAATCTAGGGGGCAAGAAAAACTGTTTTTT. This encodes CASSESRGQEKLFF.

The genes are TRBV28 and TRBJ2-6; 7 bases agree with TRBD1. CDR1 and CDR2 (germline): MDHEN, SYDVKM. J gave up 2 bases and V 8 bases, and 9 bases lay outside the gene matches. The CDR3 consists of 16 residues. This CDR3 is CASGETGIAGANVLTF. The CDR3, as DNA: TGTGCCAGCGGTGAGACAGGGATAGCTGGGGCCAACGTCCTGACTTTC.

This clonotype was counted a few times. The chain combines TRBV29-1 with TRBJ1-1, with a tentative D call TRBD1 (5 bases). V was pared by 6 bases and J by 5 bases, with 19 bases between. The length of the CDR3 is 14 residues. Germline V lookup: CDR1 SQVTM, CDR2 ANQGSEA. The CDR3 protein is CSVTKGTVGTEAFF. CDR3 DNA: TGCAGCGTCACCAAGGGGACGGTCGGGACTGAAGCTTTCTTT.

Concerning this clonotype: A single base separates this from a much larger clone, so it may be a read error. The V and J genes are TRBV29-1 and TRBJ2-1; D is uncertain. The CDR3 consists of 12 residues. Germline CDR1 is SQVTM and CDR2 is ANQGSEA. The CDR3 is CSVEFYYDEQFF. Here the CDR3 DNA reads TGCAGCGTTGAGTTCTACTACGATGAGCAGTTCTTC.

This clonotype came up a few times. V gene TRBV5-1 combines with J gene TRBJ2-1, with D perhaps TRBD1 (6 bases). This CDR3 is built from 16 residues. The V end lost 0 bases, the J end lost 0 bases, and 10 bases lay between the germline ends. Per the germline V gene, CDR1 is SGHRS and CDR2 is YFSETQ. The CDR3 is CASSLDLRGSYNEQFF. The CDR3 DNA is TGCGCCAGCAGCTTGGATCTCAGGGGCTCCTACAATGAGCAGTTCTTC.

The chain links TRBV6-1 to TRBJ1-6; D uncertain. From germline, CDR1 is MNHNS and CDR2 SASEGT. Deletions cut 8 bases from V and 3 bases from J, with 14 bases between. The CDR3 spans 15 residues. CDR3 DNA: TGTGCCAGCGAGGAATATTACAGCTATAATTCACCCCTCCACTTT. Its translation is CASEEYYSYNSPLHF.

This clonotype occurred a few times. The J gene is TRBJ2-7, the V gene TRBV11-2; 7 bases match TRBD2. Germline CDR1 and CDR2: SGHAT and FQNNGV. V lost 3 bases and J lost 7; bases outside the gene matches: 6. The CDR3 loop spans 13 amino acids. The CDR3 region is CASSFSPGGEQYF. In nucleotides, the CDR3 is TGTGCCAGCAGCTTCTCACCGGGGGGAGAGCAGTACTTC.

This clonotype has a count of ten or more. Here the CDR3 reads CASSHLTGSYEQYF. DNA for the CDR3: TGTGCCAGCAGCCATTTGACGGGCTCCTACGAGCAGTACTTC. The chain links TRBV7-9 to TRBJ2-7, with D uncertain. V was clipped by 5 bases and J by 0 bases, with 11 bases between them. Germline-derived CDR1 and CDR2 are SEHNR and FQNEAQ (reference sequence). CDR3 length: 14 amino acids.

The rearrangement joins TRBV19 to TRBJ1-4, with D tentatively TRBD1 (5 bases). V shed 5 bases and J shed 13 bases, with 17 bases lying between them. The CDR3 sequence is 13 residues long. The germline V gene encodes CDR1 LNHDA and CDR2 SQIVND (reference sequence). CDR3 region: CASSPLIGGGLFF. Written as DNA, the CDR3 is TGTGCCAGTAGTCCGTTGATCGGGGGAGGACTGTTTTTT.

This clonotype appeared many times. This chain links TRBV11-3 with TRBJ2-2; D might be TRBD2 (5 bases). The CDR3 consists of 15 residues. Germline CDR1 SGHNT, CDR2 YENEEA. Trimming took off 2 bases at V and 6 bases at J, with 13 bases between the two ends. This CDR3 is CASSLRGPRSGELFF. DNA of the CDR3: TGTGCCAGCAGCTTAAGAGGGCCAAGATCCGGGGAGCTGTTTTTT.

The CDR3 bases are TGTGCCAGCAGTGATGGATTCTCAGATACGCAGTATTTT. Its protein product is CASSDGFSDTQYF. V is TRBV25-1 and J is TRBJ2-3; no clear D. Germline V CDR1 and CDR2: MGHDK, SYGVNS. The CDR3 spans 13 residues. Trimming took off 3 bases at V and 4 bases at J, with 8 bases between the two ends.

This clonotype has a handful of counts. The chain joins TRBV10-2 to TRBJ2-1; D not certain. With 0 bases removed from V and 15 bases from J, the gap between germline ends came to 15 bases. Per the germline V gene, CDR1 is WSHSY and CDR2 is SAAADI. This CDR3 is built from 13 residues. DNA of the CDR3: TGCGCCAGCAGTGAGTCTGAGTCCGTGATTCGGTTCTTC. This gives the protein CASSESESVIRFF.

The genes are TRBV28 and TRBJ1-2; TRBD1 might be the D (6 bases). CDR3 length: 16 amino acids. Trimming pared 4 bases from V and 8 bases from J, leaving 23 bases between. Germline values: CDR1 MDHEN, CDR2 SYDVKM. CDR3 sequence reads: CASSSPPPGQAEGYTF. The CDR3 DNA reads TGTGCCAGCAGTTCCCCCCCCCCGGGACAAGCAGAAGGCTACACCTTC.